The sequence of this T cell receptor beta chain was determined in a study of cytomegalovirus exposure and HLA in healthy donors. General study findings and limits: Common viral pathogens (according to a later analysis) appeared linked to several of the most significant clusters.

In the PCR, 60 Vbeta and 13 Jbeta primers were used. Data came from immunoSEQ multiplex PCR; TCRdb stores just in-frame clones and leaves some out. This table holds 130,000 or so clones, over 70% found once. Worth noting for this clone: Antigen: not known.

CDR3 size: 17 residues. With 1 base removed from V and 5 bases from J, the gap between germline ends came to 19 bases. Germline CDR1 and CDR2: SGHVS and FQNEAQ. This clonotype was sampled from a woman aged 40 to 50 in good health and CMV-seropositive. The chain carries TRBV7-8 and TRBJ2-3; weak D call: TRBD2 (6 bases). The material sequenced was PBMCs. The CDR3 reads CASSLDPGGIGKDTQYF. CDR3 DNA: TGTGCCAGCAGCTTAGACCCGGGCGGGATAGGAAAAGATACGCAGTATTTT.